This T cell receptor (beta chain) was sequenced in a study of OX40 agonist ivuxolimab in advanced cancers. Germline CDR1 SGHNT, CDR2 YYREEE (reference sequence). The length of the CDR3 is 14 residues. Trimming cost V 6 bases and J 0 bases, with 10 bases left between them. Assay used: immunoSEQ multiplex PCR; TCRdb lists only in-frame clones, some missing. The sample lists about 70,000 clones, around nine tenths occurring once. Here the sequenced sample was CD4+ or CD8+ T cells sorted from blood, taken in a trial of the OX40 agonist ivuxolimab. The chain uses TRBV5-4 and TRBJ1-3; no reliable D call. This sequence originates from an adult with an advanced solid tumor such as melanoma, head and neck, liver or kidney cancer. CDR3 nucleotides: TGTGCCAGCAACACCCGGGGCTCTGGAAACACCATATATTTT. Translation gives CASNTRGSGNTIYF.